This TCR beta chain was obtained from a study of regulatory T cells in long-lasting Graves disease. The CDR3 is 14 residues long. CDR1 KGHDR and CDR2 SFDVKD come from the germline V gene. V lost 0 bases and J 2 bases, leaving 7 bases between the germline ends. This clonotype was counted at least ten times. Both iRepertoire HTBI primers and Arm-PCR of CDR3 regions were used to build the TCR beta libraries. TCRdb re-called the multiplex PCR reads through MiXCR, storing one row per CDR3 protein. The table records about 540,000 distinct CDR3 sequences, roughly 13% of them present only once. The sample's time point: newly diagnosed GD, antithyroid drugs for less than 3 months. PBMC RNA served as the TCR library source. The sample was also linked to a second study, of T cells in Graves' hyperthyroidism and ophthalmopathy. That source reports: An initial round of RT-PCR targeting the TCR CDR3 relied on the HTBI primer set.

This TCR derives from a man between 25 and 39 years old with Graves disease. This rearrangement joins TRBV24-1 to TRBJ2-7, with D unclear. The sequences come from peripheral blood mononuclear cells (PBMCs), collected at new diagnosis, from a patient treated with antithyroid drugs. The CDR3 DNA sequence: TGTGCCACCAGTGATTTGTACGGAACCTACGAGCAGTACTTC. Translating it yields CATSDLYGTYEQYF.